This T cell receptor (beta chain) was captured in a study of Ad26.COV2.S vaccination and SARS-CoV-2 variants. Notes on the study in general: Among vaccine recipients, spike-specific TCR breadth exceeded that of placebo recipients. Analytic work on TCR breadth and depth might have understated the full extent of total T cell responses.

Treatment indicated: approximately 18 received Ad26.COV2.S at low or high dose, single or two shots; roughly five received placebo; per-sample allocation not given. Specimens were obtained on day 63 following the first vaccine or placebo injection. Adults aged 18-55 years in Boston included the donor. Ad26 vector vaccine expressed Wuhan-strain SARS-CoV-2 spike. Concerning this clone: Its antigen is currently unknown.

Assay used: immunoSEQ multiplex PCR; TCRdb lists only in-frame clones, some missing. The profile shows hundreds of thousands of clones, over 75% of them singletons. Trimming took 7 bases from V and 4 from J; bases not matched to a gene: 7. The length of the CDR3 is 14 residues. CDR1 and CDR2 (germline): SQVTM, ANQGSEA. The V gene is TRBV29-1, the J gene TRBJ2-3; TRBD1 matches at 11 bases. The sequence was obtained from a person aged 18-65 years who received the Ad26.COV2.S COVID-19 vaccine or a placebo. Material: peripheral blood, obtained in a trial of Ad26.COV2.S vaccine versus placebo. CDR3 protein: CSAWDRGYADTQYF. The DNA for the CDR3 is TGCAGCGCCTGGGACAGGGGGTATGCAGATACGCAGTATTTT.